The clone carrying this T cell receptor beta chain has a handful of counts. The antigen is not known. The table came from immunoSEQ multiplex PCR; TCRdb's copy has only in-frame clones and leaves some out. The repertoire holds more than 90,000 clones, with approximately 84% as singletons. The germline V gene has CDR1 SEHNR and CDR2 FQNEAQ (reference sequence). This CDR3 spans 15 amino acids. Trimming removed 3 bases from V and 5 bases from J, with 13 bases in between. These data originate in a study of T cell responses to AZD1222 COVID-19 vaccine. Whole-study results and caveats: The donor cohort was predominantly white British with a female majority, and clonal diversity may have been underestimated.

This TCR was recovered from an adult who received the AZD1222 COVID-19 vaccine. The source was peripheral blood, collected 28 days after the second AZD1222 dose. The rearrangement uses TRBV7-9 and TRBJ2-2; tentatively, D is TRBD2 (7 bases). Here the CDR3 reads CASSFPGGYTGELFF. CDR3 nucleotides: TGTGCCAGCAGCTTCCCGGGGGGCTATACCGGGGAGCTGTTTTTT. Full variable domain (missing parts from reference TRBV7-9 and TRBJ2-2): DTGVSQNPRHKITKRGQNVTFRCDPISEHNRLYWYRQTLGQGPEFLTYFQNEAQLEKSRLLSDRFSAERPKGSFSTLEIQRTEQGDSAMYLCASSFPGGYTGELFFGEGSRLTVL.